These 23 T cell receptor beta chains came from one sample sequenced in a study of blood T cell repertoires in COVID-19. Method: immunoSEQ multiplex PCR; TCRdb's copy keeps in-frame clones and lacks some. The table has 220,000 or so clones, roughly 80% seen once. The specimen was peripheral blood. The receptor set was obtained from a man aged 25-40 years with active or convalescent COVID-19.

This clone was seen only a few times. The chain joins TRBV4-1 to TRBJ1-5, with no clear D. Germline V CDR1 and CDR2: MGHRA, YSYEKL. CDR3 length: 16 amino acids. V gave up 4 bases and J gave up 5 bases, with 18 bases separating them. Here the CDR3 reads CASSPEGGRLDQPQHF. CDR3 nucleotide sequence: TGCGCCAGCAGCCCCGAGGGAGGGAGGCTCGATCAGCCCCAGCATTTT.

The CDR3 here is CASSSTLGPAYNEQFF. The CDR3 region has the DNA TGTGCCAGCAGCAGCACACTAGGACCCGCCTACAATGAGCAGTTCTTC. V gene TRBV5-8 combines with J gene TRBJ2-1; a weak D match, TRBD2 (5 bases). Germline V CDR1 and CDR2: SGHTS, YDEGEE. The CDR3 covers 16 residues. The V and J ends lost 4 bases and 2 bases respectively, with 16 bases between them.

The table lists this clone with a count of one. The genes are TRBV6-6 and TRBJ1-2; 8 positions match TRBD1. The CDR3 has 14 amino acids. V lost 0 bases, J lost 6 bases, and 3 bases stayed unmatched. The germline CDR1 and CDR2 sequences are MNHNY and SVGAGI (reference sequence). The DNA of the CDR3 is TGTGCCAGCAGTTACTCCAGGGGGCTGAATGGCTACACCTTC. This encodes CASSYSRGLNGYTF.

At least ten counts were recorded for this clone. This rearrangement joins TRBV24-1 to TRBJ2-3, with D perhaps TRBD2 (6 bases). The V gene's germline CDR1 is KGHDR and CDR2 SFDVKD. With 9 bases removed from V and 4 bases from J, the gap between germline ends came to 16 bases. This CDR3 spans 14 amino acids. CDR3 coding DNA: TGTGCCACCGCTGGCTCGGGGGACGCAGATACGCAGTATTTT. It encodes CATAGSGDADTQYF.

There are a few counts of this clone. CDR3 sequence: CASSRSYSLSYEQYF. CDR3 coding DNA: TGCGCCAGCAGCCGGTCCTACAGCCTCTCCTACGAGCAGTACTTC. J is TRBJ2-7 and V is TRBV4-1; D remains ambiguous. Trimming removed 4 bases from V and 0 bases from J, with 13 bases in between. The CDR3 is made up of 15 amino acids. From germline, CDR1 is MGHRA and CDR2 YSYEKL.

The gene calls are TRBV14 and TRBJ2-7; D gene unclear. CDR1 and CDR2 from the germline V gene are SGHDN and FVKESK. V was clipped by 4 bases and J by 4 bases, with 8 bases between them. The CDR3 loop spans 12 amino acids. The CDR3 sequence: CASSRQKYEQYF. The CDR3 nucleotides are TGTGCCAGCAGCCGACAAAAATACGAGCAGTACTTC.

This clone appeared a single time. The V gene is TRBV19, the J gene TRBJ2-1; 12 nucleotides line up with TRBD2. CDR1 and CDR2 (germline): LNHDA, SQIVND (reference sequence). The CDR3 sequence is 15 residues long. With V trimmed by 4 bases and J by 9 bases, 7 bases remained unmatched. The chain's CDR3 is CASSTRLAGAAEQFF. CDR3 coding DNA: TGTGCCAGTAGTACCCGACTAGCGGGAGCGGCTGAGCAGTTCTTC.

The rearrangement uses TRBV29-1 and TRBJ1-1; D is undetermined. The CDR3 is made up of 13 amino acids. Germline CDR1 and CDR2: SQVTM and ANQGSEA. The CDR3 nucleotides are TGCACCGGCGTGGTCAGGCCCAACACTGAAGCTTTCTTT. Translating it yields CTGVVRPNTEAFF. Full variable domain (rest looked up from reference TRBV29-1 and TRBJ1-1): SAVISQKPSRDICQRGTSLTIQCQVDSQVTMMFWYRQQPGQSLTLIATANQGSEATYESGFVIDKFPISRPNLTFSTLTVSNMSPEDSSIYLCTGVVRPNTEAFFGQGTRLTVV.

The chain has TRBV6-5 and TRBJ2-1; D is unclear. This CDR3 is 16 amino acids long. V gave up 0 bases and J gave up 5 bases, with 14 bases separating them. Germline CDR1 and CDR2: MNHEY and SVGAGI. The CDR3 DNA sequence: TGTGCCAGCAGTTACTCGAATCTGCCAAACAACAATGAGCAGTTCTTC. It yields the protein CASSYSNLPNNNEQFF.

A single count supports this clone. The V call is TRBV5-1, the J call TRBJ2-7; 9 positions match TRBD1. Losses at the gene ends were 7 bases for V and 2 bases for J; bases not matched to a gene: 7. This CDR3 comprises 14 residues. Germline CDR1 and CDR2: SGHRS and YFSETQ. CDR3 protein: CASYPGTGTYEQYF. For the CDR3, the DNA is TGCGCCAGCTACCCCGGGACAGGGACCTACGAGCAGTACTTC.

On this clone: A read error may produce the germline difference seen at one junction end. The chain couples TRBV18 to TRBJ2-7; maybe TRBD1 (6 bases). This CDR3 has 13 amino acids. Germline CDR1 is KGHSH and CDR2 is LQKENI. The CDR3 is CASSPDRSSEQYF. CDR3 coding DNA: TGTGCCAGCTCACCAGACAGGTCCTCCGAGCAGTACTTC.

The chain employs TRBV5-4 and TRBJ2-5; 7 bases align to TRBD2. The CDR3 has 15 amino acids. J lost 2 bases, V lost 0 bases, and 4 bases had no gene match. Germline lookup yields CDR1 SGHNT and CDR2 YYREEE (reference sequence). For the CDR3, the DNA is TGTGCCAGCAGCTTGGTAGCTAGCGGACAAGAGACCCAGTACTTC. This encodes CASSLVASGQETQYF.

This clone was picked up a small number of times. The DNA for the CDR3 is TGCGCCAGCAGCCAAGAGCCCCGGACTAGTAAGTACTTC. It is translated as CASSQEPRTSKYF. The V call is TRBV4-3, the J call TRBJ2-7, with 7 nucleotides matching TRBD2. There are 13 residues in the CDR3. V shed 0 bases and J 11 bases; nucleotides not matched to a gene: 7. The germline V gene has CDR1 LGHNA and CDR2 YSLEER.

DNA for the CDR3: TGTGCCAGCAGCTTAGGACAGGTGAACTATGGCTACACCTTC. Translation: CASSLGQVNYGYTF. The genes are TRBV7-9 and TRBJ1-2; the D gene is possibly TRBD1 (6 bases). This CDR3 has 14 residues. V was shortened by 1 base and J by 2 bases, with 8 bases between the two germline ends. From germline, CDR1 is SEHNR and CDR2 FQNEAQ (reference sequence).

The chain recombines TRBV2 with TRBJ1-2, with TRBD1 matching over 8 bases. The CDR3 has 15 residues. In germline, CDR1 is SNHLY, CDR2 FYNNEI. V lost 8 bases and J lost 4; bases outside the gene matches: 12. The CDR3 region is CASSPEAGGTYGYTF. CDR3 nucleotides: TGTGCCAGCTCCCCGGAGGCAGGGGGCACCTATGGCTACACCTTC.

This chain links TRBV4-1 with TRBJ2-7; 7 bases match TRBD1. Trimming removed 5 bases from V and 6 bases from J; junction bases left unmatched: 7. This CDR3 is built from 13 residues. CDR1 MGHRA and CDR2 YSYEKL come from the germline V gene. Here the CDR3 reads CASSGQTGFEQYF. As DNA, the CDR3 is TGCGCCAGCAGCGGGCAGACAGGGTTCGAGCAGTACTTC.

This CDR3 reads CASETGGGEPQHF. CDR3 nucleotide sequence: TGTGCCAGTGAAACAGGGGGAGGGGAGCCCCAGCATTTT. The rearrangement joins TRBV2 to TRBJ1-5, with 8 bases that match TRBD1. CDR1 SNHLY and CDR2 FYNNEI come from the germline V gene. The CDR3 is made up of 13 amino acids. Trimming removed 9 bases from V and 8 bases from J; junction bases left unmatched: 9.

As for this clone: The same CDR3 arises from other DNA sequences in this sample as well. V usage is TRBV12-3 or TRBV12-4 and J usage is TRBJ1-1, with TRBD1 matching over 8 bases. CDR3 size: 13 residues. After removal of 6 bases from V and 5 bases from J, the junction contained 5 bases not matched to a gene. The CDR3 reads CASSLQGGTEAFF. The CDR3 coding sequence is TGTGCCAGCAGCCTACAGGGGGGGACTGAAGCTTTCTTT.

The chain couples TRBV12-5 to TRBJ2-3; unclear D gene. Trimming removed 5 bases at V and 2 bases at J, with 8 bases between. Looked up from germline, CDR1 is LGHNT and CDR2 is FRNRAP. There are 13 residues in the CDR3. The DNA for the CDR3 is TGTGCTAGTGGTGGGCCCCACACAGATACGCAGTATTTT. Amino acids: CASGGPHTDTQYF.

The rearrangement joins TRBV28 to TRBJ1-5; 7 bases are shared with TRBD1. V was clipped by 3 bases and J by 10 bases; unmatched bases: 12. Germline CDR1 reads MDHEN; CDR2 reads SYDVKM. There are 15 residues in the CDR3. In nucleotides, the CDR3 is TGTGCCAGCAGTTTCAACTCAGGGGGGATCGACCCCCAGCATTTT. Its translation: CASSFNSGGIDPQHF.

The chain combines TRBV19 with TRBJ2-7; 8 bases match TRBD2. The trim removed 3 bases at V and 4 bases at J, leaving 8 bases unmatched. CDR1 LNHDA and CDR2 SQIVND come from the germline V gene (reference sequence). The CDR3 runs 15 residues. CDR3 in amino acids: CASSIQSGGRYEQYF. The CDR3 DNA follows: TGTGCCAGTAGTATTCAAAGCGGGGGCCGGTACGAGCAGTACTTC. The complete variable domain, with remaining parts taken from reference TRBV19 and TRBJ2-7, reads DGGITQSPKYLFRKEGQNVTLSCEQNLNHDAMYWYRQDPGQGLRLIYYSQIVNDFQKGDIAEGYSVSREKKESFPLTVTSAQKNPTAFYLCASSIQSGGRYEQYFGPGTRLTVT.

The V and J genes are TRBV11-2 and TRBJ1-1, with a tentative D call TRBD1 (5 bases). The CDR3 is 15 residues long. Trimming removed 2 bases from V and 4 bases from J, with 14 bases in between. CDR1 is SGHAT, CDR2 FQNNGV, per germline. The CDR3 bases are TGTGCCAGCAGCTTAAGTACAGGCTCGGGCACTGAAGCTTTCTTT. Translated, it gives CASSLSTGSGTEAFF.

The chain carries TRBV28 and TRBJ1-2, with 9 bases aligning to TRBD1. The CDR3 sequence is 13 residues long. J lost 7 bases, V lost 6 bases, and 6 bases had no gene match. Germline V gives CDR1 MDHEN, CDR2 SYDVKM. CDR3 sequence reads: CASRMDRGSGYTF. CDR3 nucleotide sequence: TGTGCCAGCAGGATGGACAGGGGATCTGGCTACACCTTC.